This T cell receptor (beta chain) stems from a study of blood T cells in healthy people across ages. No fewer than 5.5 micrograms of total RNA were isolated from every sample. V lost 6 bases to trimming and J lost 10 bases, with 13 bases between them. From germline, CDR1 is DFQATT and CDR2 SNEGSKA (reference sequence). The CDR3 has 11 amino acids. The use of a sample-barcoded 5' primer and a J-beta primer mix characterized a second PCR of roughly 7 to 11 cycles. The template-switch adaptor, which had 12 random nucleotides, put a tag on each cDNA molecule. A single record per CDR3 protein comes from TCRdb applying MiXCR to the 5' RACE reads. The sample contains hundreds of thousands of distinct CDR3 sequences, 58% of which appear only once.

The sequencing sample was made of blood. This chain uses TRBV20-1 with TRBJ2-1; D ambiguous. This sequence originates from a man aged 55 to 70 in good health. CDR3 nucleotides: TGCAGTGCCGAACTTAGCAGAGAGCAGTTCTTC. Translated: CSAELSREQFF.